This passage covers 8 T cell receptor beta chains from one sample sequenced in a study of T cell repertoires in cytomegalovirus infection. Their recognized antigens are unknown. From the reads, TCRdb called clonotypes with MiXCR, one entry per CDR3 protein. The table lists hundreds of thousands of distinct CDR3 sequences, around 30% of them singletons, with approximately 18% in the top ten. Specimen: cultured PBMCs, collected from culture after CMV antigen stimulation. The receptors shown here come from a human donor in good health (CMV status not recorded). Some clones in this sample may be carry-over from other donors' samples.

The J gene is TRBJ1-2, the V gene TRBV7-9; perhaps TRBD1 as D (6 bases). The germline V gene encodes CDR1 SEHNR and CDR2 FQNEAQ (reference sequence). This CDR3 region has 14 residues. V shed 2 bases and J shed 7 bases, with 14 bases lying between them. CDR3 in DNA: TGTGCCAGCAGCTTATCCCAGGGGCAACGTGGCTACACCTTC. The encoded protein is CASSLSQGQRGYTF.

This clonotype was seen at least ten times. The gene calls are TRBV7-2 and TRBJ2-7, with 8 bases matching TRBD2. Looked up from germline, CDR1 is SGHTA and CDR2 is FQGNSA. V gave up 5 bases and J gave up 7 bases; unmatched junction bases: 10. The CDR3 loop spans 14 amino acids. Written as DNA, the CDR3 is TGTGCCAGCAGCACCCTAGCGGGTACATGGGAGCAGTACTTC. The encoded protein is CASSTLAGTWEQYF.

The chain carries TRBV6-2 or TRBV6-3 and TRBJ2-5; 8 nucleotides line up with TRBD2. The V gene's germline CDR1 is MNHEY and CDR2 SVGEGT. CDR3 length: 15 residues. V was pared by 2 bases and J by 5 bases, with 7 bases of the junction left unmatched. This CDR3 is CASSYSAGGSETQYF. CDR3 DNA sequence: TGTGCCAGCAGTTACAGTGCGGGAGGCTCGGAGACCCAGTACTTC.

The chain combines TRBV15 with TRBJ2-1, with D possibly matching TRBD1 (6 bases). V gave up 4 bases and J gave up 6 bases, with 16 bases separating them. CDR1 LNHNV and CDR2 YYDKDF come from the germline V gene (reference sequence). The CDR3 totals 15 residues. CDR3 region: CATSTRQATGNEQFF. In DNA, the CDR3 is TGTGCCACCAGCACACGACAGGCTACGGGCAATGAGCAGTTCTTC.

This chain joins TRBV4-1 and TRBJ2-1; the D call may be TRBD1 or TRBD2 (5 bases each). The germline gives CDR1 MGHRA, CDR2 YSYEKL. The CDR3 length is 16 residues. V lost 0 bases, J lost 0 bases, and 9 bases lay in between. The CDR3 DNA reads as TGCGCCAGCAGCCAAGAGGGTGGGGGCTCCTACAATGAGCAGTTCTTC. The encoded protein is CASSQEGGGSYNEQFF.

The chain couples TRBV11-2 to TRBJ2-1, with no clear D. With 0 bases removed from V and 7 bases from J, the gap between germline ends came to 7 bases. Germline CDR1 reads SGHAT; CDR2 reads FQNNGV. This CDR3 has 13 residues. CDR3 sequence: CASSLDPENEQFF. CDR3 DNA sequence: TGTGCCAGCAGCTTAGACCCCGAAAATGAGCAGTTCTTC.

This CDR3 reads CASSLSGSLADTQYF. The CDR3 nucleotides read TGCGCCAGCAGCTTGAGCGGGAGTTTGGCAGATACGCAGTATTTT. The chain links TRBV5-1 to TRBJ2-3, with 8 bases fitting TRBD2. The CDR3 has 15 residues. Germline loops: CDR1 SGHRS, CDR2 YFSETQ. The trim removed 1 base at V and 4 bases at J, leaving 5 bases unmatched.

This clonotype has only a few counts. The rearrangement links TRBV12-3 or TRBV12-4 to TRBJ1-1; D is perhaps TRBD1 (6 bases). Trimming took off 6 bases at V and 1 base at J, with 21 bases between the two ends. This CDR3 region has 17 residues. The CDR3 DNA is TGTGCCAGCAGGCCAAACTTCAGGGGACCTCAGAACACTGAAGCTTTCTTT. Protein: CASRPNFRGPQNTEAFF.